This T cell receptor beta chain was obtained from a study of tumor-infiltrating lymphocytes in primary liver carcinoma. Findings and limits, study-wide: Tumor top-250-clone fractions significantly exceeded those of blood (p = 0.039).

A constant-region primer served to make TCR beta cDNA from roughly 540 ng total RNA. Three nested multiplex PCR rounds of slightly modified ARM-PCR generated TCR beta libraries. TCRdb used MiXCR to reprocess the multiplex PCR reads, holding one entry per CDR3 protein. The repertoire consists of some 21,000 distinct CDR3 sequences, with about three quarters occurring once and the leading ten covering almost 40%. Remarks on this clonotype: Its antigen is unknown. Likely a read error: the CDR3 ends without its conserved phenylalanine or tryptophan. No DNA is shown, since the ends of the CDR3 on it are uncertain; the CDR3 is the one TCRdb lists.

Taking about 18-30 mg of unsorted bulk tissue, the authors co-extracted RNA and DNA. This receptor was obtained from a woman aged 25 to 45 with primary liver carcinoma and hepatitis B virus infection. Input material: liver tumor tissue from sampling region 1. The subset denotes: tumor region T1, superior pole.

This CDR3 reads CGSSLGYLCEQYS. This chain links TRBV11-1 with TRBJ2-7. The CDR3 contains 13 residues when both ends are counted. Per the germline V gene, CDR1 is SGHAT and CDR2 is FQDESV (reference sequence).